The clone carrying this TCR beta chain occurred many times. The sample is drawn from a study of T-cell reconstitution after alpha-beta-depleted transplantation in children. Library preparation (for TCRbeta) was performed with unique molecular identifiers. TCRdb called the PCR reads again in MiXCR, with one record for every CDR3 protein. This sample has around 380,000 distinct CDR3 sequences, with 9.5% to 13% found just once. Per germline, CDR1 ENHRY and CDR2 SYGVKD. This CDR3 region has 14 residues. The V gene lost 3 bases and the J gene lost 1 base, with 9 bases spanning the gap. The chain has TRBV10-3 and TRBJ1-1; no clear D. The TCR originated in a human donor who donated a stem cell graft to a child with acute myeloid leukemia. This sample comprised PBMCs from the stem cell graft donor, obtained from the stem cell graft. CDR3 sequence: CAISDGRQNTEAFF. The CDR3 bases are TGTGCCATCAGTGATGGGCGACAGAACACTGAAGCTTTCTTT.